This T cell receptor (beta chain) emerged from a study of T cell changes during pregnancy in multiple sclerosis. TCRdb's table, derived via immunoSEQ multiplex PCR, lists solely in-frame clones and lacks some. The table records some 100,000 clones, 92% of them present only once. Germline V gene sequence: CDR1 SGHTS, CDR2 YDEGEE. The V and J ends lost 0 bases and 4 bases, in that order; junction bases with no gene match: 1. The CDR3 covers 14 residues. The receptor comes from a female donor with multiple sclerosis, enrolled in a pregnancy study. The chain couples TRBV5-8 to TRBJ2-1; 7 nucleotides line up with TRBD1. Sequenced material: peripheral blood, taken after pregnancy. Written as DNA, the CDR3 is TGTGCCAGCAGCTTGGGACAGGGATACAATGAGCAGTTCTTC. It encodes CASSLGQGYNEQFF.